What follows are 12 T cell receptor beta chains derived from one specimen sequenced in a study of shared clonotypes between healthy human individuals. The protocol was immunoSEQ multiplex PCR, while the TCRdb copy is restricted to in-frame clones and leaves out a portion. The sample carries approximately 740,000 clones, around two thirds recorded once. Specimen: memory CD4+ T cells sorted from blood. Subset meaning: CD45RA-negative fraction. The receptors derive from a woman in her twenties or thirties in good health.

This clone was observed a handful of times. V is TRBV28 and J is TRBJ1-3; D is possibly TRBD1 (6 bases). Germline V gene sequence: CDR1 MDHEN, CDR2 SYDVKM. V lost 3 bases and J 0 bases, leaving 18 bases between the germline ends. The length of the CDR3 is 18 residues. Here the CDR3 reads CASSFPRGRGGSGNTIYF. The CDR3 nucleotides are TGTGCCAGCAGTTTCCCCCGGGGCAGGGGTGGCTCTGGAAACACCATATATTTT.

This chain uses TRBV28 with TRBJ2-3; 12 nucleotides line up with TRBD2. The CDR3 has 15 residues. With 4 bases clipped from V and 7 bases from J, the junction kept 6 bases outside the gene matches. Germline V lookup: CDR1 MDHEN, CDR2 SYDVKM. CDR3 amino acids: CASSYMGLAGYTQYF. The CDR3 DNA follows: TGTGCCAGCAGTTATATGGGACTAGCGGGTTATACGCAGTATTTT.

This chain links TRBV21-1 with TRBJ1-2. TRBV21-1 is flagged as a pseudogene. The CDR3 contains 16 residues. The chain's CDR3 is CASSKASARDSYGYTF. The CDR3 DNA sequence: TGTGCCAGCAGCAAAGCTAGTGCGCGGGATTCCTATGGCTACACCTTC.

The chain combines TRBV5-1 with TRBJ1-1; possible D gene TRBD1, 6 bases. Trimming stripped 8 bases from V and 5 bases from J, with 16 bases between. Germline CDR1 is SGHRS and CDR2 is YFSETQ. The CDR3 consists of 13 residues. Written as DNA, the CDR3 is TGCGCCAGTCCCTGTCAGGGGAGAACTGAAGCTTTCTTT. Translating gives CASPCQGRTEAFF.

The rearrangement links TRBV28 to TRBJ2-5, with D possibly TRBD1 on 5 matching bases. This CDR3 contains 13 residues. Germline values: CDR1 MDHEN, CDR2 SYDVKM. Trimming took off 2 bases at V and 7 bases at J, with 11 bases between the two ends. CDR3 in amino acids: CASSLVQVGTQYF. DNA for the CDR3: TGTGCCAGCAGTTTAGTACAGGTGGGGACCCAGTACTTC.

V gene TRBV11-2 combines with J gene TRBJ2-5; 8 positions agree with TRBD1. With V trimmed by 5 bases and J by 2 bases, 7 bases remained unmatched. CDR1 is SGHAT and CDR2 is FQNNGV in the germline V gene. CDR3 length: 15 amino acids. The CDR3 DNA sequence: TGTGCCAGCAGCCCGACAGGGGCAGTACAAGAGACCCAGTACTTC. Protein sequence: CASSPTGAVQETQYF.

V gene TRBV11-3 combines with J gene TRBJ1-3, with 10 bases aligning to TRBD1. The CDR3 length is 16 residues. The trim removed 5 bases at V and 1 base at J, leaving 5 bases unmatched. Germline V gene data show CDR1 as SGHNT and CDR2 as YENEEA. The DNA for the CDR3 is TGTGCCAGCAGCGGACAGGGGGATAATTCTGGAAACACCATATATTTT. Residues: CASSGQGDNSGNTIYF.

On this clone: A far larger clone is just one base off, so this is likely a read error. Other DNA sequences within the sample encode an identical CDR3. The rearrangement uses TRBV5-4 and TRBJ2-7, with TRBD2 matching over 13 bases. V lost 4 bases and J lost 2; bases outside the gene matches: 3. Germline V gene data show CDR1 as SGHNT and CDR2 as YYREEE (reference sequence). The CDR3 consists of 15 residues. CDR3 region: CASSPGTSGTYEQYF. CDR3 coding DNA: TGTGCCAGCAGCCCGGGGACTAGCGGGACCTACGAGCAGTACTTC.

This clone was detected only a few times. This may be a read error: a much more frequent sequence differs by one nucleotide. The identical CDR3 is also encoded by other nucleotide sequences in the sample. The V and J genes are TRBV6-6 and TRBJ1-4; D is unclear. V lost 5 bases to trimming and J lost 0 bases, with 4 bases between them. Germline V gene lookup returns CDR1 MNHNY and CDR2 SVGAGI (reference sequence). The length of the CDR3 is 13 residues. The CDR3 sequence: CASSRSTNEKLFF. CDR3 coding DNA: TGTGCCAGCAGTCGATCAACTAATGAAAAACTGTTTTTT.

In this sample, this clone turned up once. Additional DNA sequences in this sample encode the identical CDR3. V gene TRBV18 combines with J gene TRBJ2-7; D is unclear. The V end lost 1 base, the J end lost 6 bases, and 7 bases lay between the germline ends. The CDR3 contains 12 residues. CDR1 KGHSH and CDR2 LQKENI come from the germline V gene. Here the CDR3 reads CASSPRVGEQYF. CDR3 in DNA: TGTGCCAGCTCACCACGGGTTGGCGAGCAGTACTTC.

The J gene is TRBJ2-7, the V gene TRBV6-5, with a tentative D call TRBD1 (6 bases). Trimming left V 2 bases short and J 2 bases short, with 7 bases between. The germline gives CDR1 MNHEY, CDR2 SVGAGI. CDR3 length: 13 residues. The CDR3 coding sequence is TGTGCCAGCAGTTACGAGGGGGCCTACGAGCAGTACTTC. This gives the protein CASSYEGAYEQYF.

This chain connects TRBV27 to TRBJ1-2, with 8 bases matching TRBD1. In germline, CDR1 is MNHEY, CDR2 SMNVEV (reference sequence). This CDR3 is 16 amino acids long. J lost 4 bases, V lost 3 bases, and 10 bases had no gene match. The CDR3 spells CASSFVGQGASYGYTF. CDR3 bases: TGTGCCAGCAGTTTCGTGGGCCAGGGGGCTTCCTATGGCTACACCTTC.